This is a list of T cell receptor beta chains from one sample in a study of shared clonotypes between healthy human individuals. Profiled with immunoSEQ multiplex PCR; TCRdb holds only in-frame clones, not every one. The repertoire holds hundreds of thousands of clones, roughly four fifths seen once, with approximately 12% in the top ten. The material sequenced was PBMCs. The source is a woman in her thirties or forties in good health. Some clones in this sample may be carry-over from other donors' samples. The CDR3 runs from the conserved cysteine through the conserved F or W. The order of the fields is clone size, D gene, J gene, V gene, CDR3 protein, CDR3 DNA. The D gene is left open where the match is weak. Size is stated for part of the rows, as once, few or many counts, or as a class when the clone is expanded.

size: NA
D: NA
J: TRBJ2-5
V: TRBV21-1
CDR3: CASKGTGGETQYF
DNA: TGTGCCAGCAAAGGGACAGGTGGAGAGACCCAGTACTTC

size: NA
D: NA
J: TRBJ2-1
V: TRBV30
CDR3: CAWGGVGRAYNEQFF
DNA: TGTGCCTGGGGGGGAGTGGGTAGGGCGTACAATGAGCAGTTCTTC

size: NA
D: NA
J: TRBJ2-2
V: TRBV7-8
CDR3: CASSLALAYTGELFF
DNA: TGTGCCAGCAGCTTAGCCCTAGCGTACACCGGGGAGCTGTTTTTT

size: few
D: TRBD2
J: TRBJ2-1
V: TRBV11-2
CDR3: CASSPLSGPVRQFF
DNA: TGTGCCAGCAGCCCCCTTAGCGGGCCTGTGCGGCAGTTCTTC

size: NA
D: TRBD2
J: TRBJ2-3
V: TRBV18
CDR3: CASSPTKGLAGAPDTQYF
DNA: TGTGCCAGCTCACCGACTAAAGGGTTAGCGGGAGCTCCAGATACGCAGTATTTT

size: few
D: TRBD1
J: TRBJ1-2
V: TRBV25-1
CDR3: CASSVSEGTGANYGYTF
DNA: TGTGCCAGCAGTGTGTCCGAAGGGACAGGGGCTAACTATGGCTACACCTTC

size: NA
D: NA
J: TRBJ2-4
V: TRBV7-2
CDR3: CASSLAGGTIGIQYF
DNA: TGTGCCAGCAGCTTAGCGGGGGGAACGATCGGCATTCAGTACTTC

size: NA
D: NA
J: TRBJ2-2
V: TRBV5-4
CDR3: CASTPGLTGELFF
DNA: TGTGCCAGCACCCCGGGATTAACCGGGGAGCTGTTTTTT

size: NA
D: NA
J: TRBJ2-1
V: TRBV14
CDR3: CASSQDRGQIYNEQFF
DNA: TGTGCCAGCAGCCAAGATCGGGGGCAGATATACAATGAGCAGTTCTTC

size: few
D: TRBD2
J: TRBJ2-2
V: TRBV7-3
CDR3: CASSLSGGRNTGELFF
DNA: TGTGCCAGCAGCTTATCGGGCGGGAGGAACACCGGGGAGCTGTTTTTT

size: once
D: TRBD1
J: TRBJ1-4
V: TRBV28
CDR3: CASSSTGINEKLFF
DNA: TGTGCCAGCAGCTCGACAGGGATTAATGAAAAACTGTTTTTT

size: NA
D: TRBD1
J: TRBJ2-7
V: TRBV29-1
CDR3: CSVDRGGEQYF
DNA: TGCAGCGTCGACAGGGGCGGCGAGCAGTACTTC

size: NA
D: NA
J: TRBJ2-6
V: TRBV5-8
CDR3: CASSSRVSGANVLTF
DNA: TGTGCCAGCAGCTCCAGGGTATCTGGGGCCAACGTCCTGACTTTC

size: NA
D: NA
J: TRBJ1-2
V: TRBV7-8
CDR3: CASSLGGGSGYGYTF
DNA: TGTGCCAGCAGCCTCGGGGGGGGCTCGGGCTATGGCTACACCTTC

size: NA
D: NA
J: TRBJ2-7
V: TRBV28
CDR3: CARGHRRTPGHEQYF
DNA: TGTGCCAGGGGGCATAGGCGGACCCCCGGCCACGAGCAGTACTTC

size: few
D: NA
J: TRBJ2-1
V: TRBV7-9
CDR3: CASSLEGGKQFF
DNA: TGTGCCAGCAGCTTAGAAGGGGGTAAGCAGTTCTTC

size: few
D: TRBD1
J: TRBJ1-5
V: TRBV28
CDR3: CASSPPRTGVANQPQHF
DNA: TGTGCCAGCAGTCCCCCCCGGACAGGAGTAGCCAATCAGCCCCAGCATTTT

size: NA
D: TRBD1
J: TRBJ2-7
V: TRBV18
CDR3: CASSPGQGVLYEQYF
DNA: TGTGCCAGCTCACCGGGACAGGGAGTTCTCTACGAGCAGTACTTC

size: NA
D: TRBD2
J: TRBJ2-7
V: TRBV30
CDR3: CAWSPLAGGSSYEQYF
DNA: TGTGCCTGGAGTCCCCTAGCGGGAGGTAGCTCCTACGAGCAGTACTTC

size: NA
D: NA
J: TRBJ2-3
V: TRBV11-3
CDR3: CASSRGATDTQYF
DNA: TGTGCCAGCAGCCGGGGGGCCACAGATACGCAGTATTTT

size: NA
D: NA
J: TRBJ2-1
V: TRBV9
CDR3: CASSRGFLQVYNEQFF
DNA: TGTGCCAGCAGCCGGGGGTTCCTTCAAGTCTACAATGAGCAGTTCTTC

size: NA
D: TRBD2
J: TRBJ2-7
V: TRBV7-9
CDR3: CASSLMGGGTYEQYF
DNA: TGTGCCAGCAGCTTAATGGGGGGAGGGACCTACGAGCAGTACTTC

size: NA
D: NA
J: TRBJ2-7
V: TRBV28
CDR3: CASTPPAMTGYEQYF
DNA: TGTGCCAGCACCCCCCCCGCAATGACAGGATACGAGCAGTACTTC

size: NA
D: NA
J: TRBJ2-7
V: TRBV7-9
CDR3: CVSSLGPQSSYEQYF
DNA: TGTGTCAGCAGCTTAGGACCCCAGAGCTCCTACGAGCAGTACTTC

size: NA
D: NA
J: TRBJ1-5
V: TRBV28
CDR3: CASRDLSLPQHF
DNA: TGTGCCAGCCGAGACCTTAGTCTGCCCCAGCATTTT

size: NA
D: NA
J: TRBJ2-7
V: TRBV6-6
CDR3: CASRVGPLYEQYF
DNA: TGTGCCAGCAGGGTGGGGCCACTCTACGAGCAGTACTTC

size: few
D: NA
J: TRBJ1-5
V: TRBV28
CDR3: CASSLPDRWGFSNQPQHF
DNA: TGTGCCAGCAGTTTACCAGACCGCTGGGGGTTTAGCAATCAGCCCCAGCATTTT

size: NA
D: TRBD1
J: TRBJ1-2
V: TRBV4-2
CDR3: CASSQDFPGTGAF
DNA: TGTGCCAGCAGCCAAGATTTCCCAGGGACAGGAGCCTTC

size: NA
D: TRBD1
J: TRBJ1-5
V: TRBV28
CDR3: CASASGWTGFQPQHF
DNA: TGTGCCAGCGCCAGCGGATGGACAGGGTTCCAGCCCCAGCATTTT

size: NA
D: NA
J: TRBJ1-6
V: TRBV7-2
CDR3: CASSLMRPENSPLHF
DNA: TGTGCCAGCAGCTTGATGAGGCCGGAGAATTCACCCCTCCACTTT

size: NA
D: NA
J: TRBJ2-2
V: TRBV7-2
CDR3: CASSPPLNTGELFF
DNA: TGTGCCAGCAGCCCGCCTCTGAACACCGGGGAGCTGTTTTTT

size: NA
D: NA
J: TRBJ2-7
V: TRBV19
CDR3: CASSPGVPTYEQYF
DNA: TGTGCCAGTAGTCCGGGGGTGCCAACCTACGAGCAGTACTTC

size: NA
D: TRBD1
J: TRBJ1-5
V: TRBV6-6
CDR3: CASIASGQGSQPQHF
DNA: TGTGCCAGCATTGCGTCGGGACAGGGGAGTCAGCCCCAGCATTTT

size: NA
D: NA
J: TRBJ2-7
V: TRBV29-1
CDR3: CSVSDRSYEQYF
DNA: TGCAGCGTTAGTGACCGATCCTACGAGCAGTACTTC

size: NA
D: TRBD1
J: TRBJ2-7
V: TRBV30
CDR3: CAWSPDRGYSYEQYF
DNA: TGTGCCTGGAGTCCCGACAGGGGATACTCCTACGAGCAGTACTTC

size: few
D: NA
J: TRBJ1-4
V: TRBV2
CDR3: CAIRESQGLYEKLFF
DNA: TGTGCCATCCGAGAGTCTCAGGGGCTTTATGAAAAACTGTTTTTT

size: NA
D: TRBD1
J: TRBJ1-1
V: TRBV7-2
CDR3: CASSSGGTAKRTEAFF
DNA: TGTGCCAGCAGCTCTGGGGGGACAGCCAAGAGGACTGAAGCTTTCTTT

size: once
D: NA
J: TRBJ1-5
V: TRBV28
CDR3: CASSFQGTSNQPQHF
DNA: TGTGCCAGCAGTTTCCAGGGTACTAGCAATCAGCCCCAGCATTTT

size: NA
D: NA
J: TRBJ1-1
V: TRBV27
CDR3: CASSFRQNTEAFF
DNA: TGTGCCAGCAGTTTTAGACAGAACACTGAAGCTTTCTTT

size: NA
D: TRBD2
J: TRBJ2-5
V: TRBV9
CDR3: CASSVTSGGETQYF
DNA: TGTGCCAGCAGCGTGACTAGCGGGGGGGAGACCCAGTACTTC

size: few
D: TRBD2
J: TRBJ2-1
V: TRBV30
CDR3: CAWRAGLAGKNEQFF
DNA: TGTGCCTGGAGGGCGGGACTAGCGGGGAAGAATGAGCAGTTCTTC

size: NA
D: TRBD2
J: TRBJ2-7
V: TRBV5-1
CDR3: CASSTLAGGGIEQYF
DNA: TGCGCCAGCAGCACACTAGCGGGAGGTGGAATCGAGCAGTACTTC

size: NA
D: NA
J: TRBJ1-1
V: TRBV7-2
CDR3: CASSLAPGVVTEAFF
DNA: TGTGCCAGCAGCTTAGCCCCAGGGGTAGTAACTGAAGCTTTCTTT

size: NA
D: TRBD1
J: TRBJ1-6
V: TRBV5-1
CDR3: CASSLQGPLLNSPLHF
DNA: TGCGCCAGCAGCCTACAGGGGCCTTTACTAAATTCACCCCTCCACTTT

size: NA
D: NA
J: TRBJ1-5
V: TRBV19
CDR3: CASSIARQANQPQHF
DNA: TGTGCCAGTAGTATAGCGCGACAGGCCAATCAGCCCCAGCATTTT

size: NA
D: NA
J: TRBJ1-5
V: TRBV19
CDR3: CASTHPGVGADQPQHF
DNA: TGTGCCAGTACCCACCCCGGGGTGGGGGCGGATCAGCCCCAGCATTTT

size: NA
D: TRBD1
J: TRBJ1-1
V: TRBV30
CDR3: CASNDRGYTEAFF
DNA: TGTGCCTCCAACGACAGGGGGTACACTGAAGCTTTCTTT

size: NA
D: NA
J: TRBJ1-2
V: TRBV30
CDR3: CAWSDQGYYGYTF
DNA: TGTGCCTGGAGTGATCAGGGTTACTATGGCTACACCTTC